This entry describes one T cell receptor (beta chain). The antigen is not known. Libraries were prepared by immunoSEQ multiplex PCR; TCRdb keeps only in-frame clonotypes and omits some of them. The repertoire holds millions of clones, with approximately 95% as singletons. This entry belongs to a study of shared clonotypes between healthy human individuals. Looking at the study overall: In total, the donors were two women and a few men aged 18 to 49.

The CDR3 sequence is 14 residues long. Trimming shortened V by 6 bases and J by 9 bases, and 15 bases separated the two germline ends. CDR1 MDHEN and CDR2 SYDVKM come from the germline V gene. Study outcomes and limitations: Generation probabilities were higher for clonotypes shared across all four sorted-subset donors than for unshared ones. The genetic and exposure-history diversity represented was limited by few donors.

The receptor's source is a man between 18 and 29 years old in good health. Sequencing was performed on naive CD4+ T cells sorted from blood. Documented subset: CD45RA+ positively selected. The genes are TRBV28 and TRBJ1-6; TRBD1 might be the D (6 bases). The CDR3 nucleotides read TGTGCCAGCAGCCCGACAGGCGGGAGTTCACCCCTCCACTTT. The encoded protein is CASSPTGGSSPLHF.